This T cell receptor (beta chain) was recorded in a study of identical twins. This clonotype showed up just a few times. No antigen is known for it. Study-wide results and caveats: In monozygotic twins, models underestimated the sharing of out-of-frame TCR alpha. The study found weaker excess twin sharing in beta out-of-frame sequences. Insertions ran lower in abundant cord blood beta clonotypes, though not in memory repertoires.

Template switching added a universal primer binding site, and final cDNA carried unique molecular identifiers. TCRdb re-derived calls from the 5' RACE reads in MiXCR, one entry per CDR3 protein. The sample contains around 530,000 distinct CDR3 sequences, 13% to 15% of which appear only once. Per germline, CDR1 DFQATT and CDR2 SNEGSKA (reference sequence). The CDR3 consists of 15 residues. V lost 3 bases, J lost 5 bases, and 19 bases lay in between. The data were also submitted as part of a second study, on yellow fever vaccine responses in identical twins.

The chain joins TRBV20-1 to TRBJ2-5; D is unclear. Sequences were obtained from CD4+ T cells sorted from blood. This clonotype was sampled from a woman between 18 and 29 years old in good health. The CDR3 sequence is CSASAPKGSKETQYF. Here the CDR3 DNA reads TGCAGTGCTAGCGCCCCAAAAGGGTCGAAGGAGACCCAGTACTTC.